This entry is about one T cell receptor (beta chain). Produced via immunoSEQ multiplex PCR; TCRdb's table is partial and in-frame only. The repertoire holds 100,000 to 150,000 clones, with approximately 89% as singletons. This entry belongs to a study of control samples from healthy donors and cancer patients. This CDR3 has 15 amino acids. The germline V gene has CDR1 SGHTA and CDR2 FQGNSA. V was clipped by 2 bases and J by 3 bases; unmatched bases: 6. The chain is built from TRBV7-2 and TRBJ2-7, with 8 positions matching TRBD1. The sequence came from a man between 50 and 59 years old with head and neck cancer. The sequenced sample was PBMCs. CDR3 protein: CASSLMGQVNYEQYF. The CDR3 bases are TGTGCCAGCAGCTTAATGGGACAGGTAAACTACGAGCAGTACTTC.